Following are 13 T cell receptor beta chains from one sample sequenced in a study of sequential checkpoint blockade in melanoma. TCRdb's copy holds only in-frame clones and misses some; the assay was immunoSEQ multiplex PCR. This table has roughly 8,000 clones, over 25% appearing once. Specified treatment: randomized to nivolumab then ipilimumab (arm A) or the reverse (arm B). The sample here was tumor tissue (inferred from file names), taken from a patient given nivolumab and ipilimumab in sequence. These receptors were obtained from a human donor with melanoma.

V and J are TRBV5-1 and TRBJ2-2; perhaps TRBD1 as D (5 bases). V lost 4 bases and J lost 8, with 15 bases in between. This CDR3 contains 14 residues. Germline loops: CDR1 SGHRS, CDR2 YFSETQ. DNA for the CDR3: TGCGCCAGCAGCCTAGACAGTTTTAGAGGGGAGCTGTTTTTT. It specifies CASSLDSFRGELFF. The full variable domain, its missing parts supplied by reference TRBV5-1 and TRBJ2-2, is KAGVTQTPRYLIKTRGQQVTLSCSPISGHRSVSWYQQTPGQGLQFLFEYFSETQRNKGNFPGRFSGRQFSNSRSEMNVSTLELGDSALYLCASSLDSFRGELFFGEGSRLTVL.

The chain is built from TRBV2 and TRBJ2-6; 7 nucleotides match TRBD1. With V trimmed by 9 bases and J by 0 bases, 8 bases remained unmatched. The CDR3 has 16 residues. Per the germline V gene, CDR1 is SNHLY and CDR2 is FYNNEI. The DNA for the CDR3 is TGTGCCAGTACACAGGGGCGGAGCTCTGGGGCCAACGTCCTGACTTTC. It translates to CASTQGRSSGANVLTF.

The chain recombines TRBV9 with TRBJ2-1; a weak D match, TRBD1 (5 bases). CDR1 is SGDLS and CDR2 is YYNGEE in the germline V gene. Trimming took off 5 bases at V and 7 bases at J, with 10 bases between the two ends. The CDR3 consists of 12 residues. The CDR3 sequence is CASSPSGNEQFF. The CDR3 bases are TGTGCCAGCAGTCCATCAGGGAATGAGCAGTTCTTC.

The genes are TRBV19 and TRBJ2-2, with D perhaps matching TRBD1 or TRBD2 (5 bases each). The CDR3 contains 14 residues. Germline V gives CDR1 LNHDA, CDR2 SQIVND (reference sequence). V lost 5 bases to trimming and J lost 6 bases, with 13 bases between them. CDR3 amino acids: CASSPRGAAGELFF. CDR3 nucleotide sequence: TGTGCCAGTAGTCCCCGAGGGGCAGCCGGGGAGCTGTTTTTT.

This clone has just a few counts. The CDR3 loop reads CASSEAQRGAGDIQYF. In DNA form, the CDR3 reads TGTGCCAGCAGTGAAGCCCAGAGGGGGGCGGGAGACATTCAGTACTTC. The rearrangement links TRBV6-1 to TRBJ2-4; the D gene is possibly TRBD2 (7 bases). The CDR3 runs to 16 residues. V was cut by 0 bases and J by 8 bases, with 17 bases left in between. The germline CDR1 and CDR2 sequences are MNHNS and SASEGT.

This clone has more than one count but fewer than ten. The chain combines TRBV11-3 with TRBJ1-2; D is undetermined. Trimming removed 1 base at V and 4 bases at J, with 16 bases between. The germline V gene has CDR1 SGHNT and CDR2 YENEEA. The CDR3 has 16 residues. CDR3 in amino acids: CASSLGAAGEAYGYTF. The CDR3 DNA sequence: TGTGCCAGCAGCTTAGGTGCGGCCGGTGAAGCCTATGGCTACACCTTC.

CDR3 in DNA: TGCAGCGTTGCCCGAACCGGGACAGGGAACACCTTC. Amino acids: CSVARTGTGNTF. The rearrangement joins TRBV29-1 to TRBJ1-2; 9 bases map to TRBD1. V was clipped by 4 bases and J by 12 bases; unmatched bases: 9. Germline V gives CDR1 SQVTM, CDR2 ANQGSEA. This CDR3 comprises 12 residues.

The chain combines TRBV19 with TRBJ2-3; D is ambiguous. The V and J ends lost 10 bases and 5 bases respectively, with 16 bases between them. CDR3 length equals 13 residues. Germline V lookup: CDR1 LNHDA, CDR2 SQIVND (reference sequence). In nucleotides, the CDR3 is TGTGCCATCCAGGCCCGATGGGGAGATACGCAGTATTTT. Its protein is CAIQARWGDTQYF.

CDR3: CASSPDRGGNTIYF. CDR3 nucleotide sequence: TGTGCCAGCAGCCCAGACAGGGGTGGAAACACCATATATTTT. The chain has TRBV6-8 and TRBJ1-3; 8 bases line up with TRBD1. CDR3 size: 14 residues. The germline gives CDR1 MNHGY, CDR2 SAAAGT. V lost 6 bases, J lost 3 bases, and 4 bases stayed unmatched.

J is TRBJ2-1 and V is TRBV29-1, with TRBD2 matching 11 bases. Germline trimming cut 1 base from V and 4 bases from J; bases unmatched to any gene: 9. The V gene's germline CDR1 is SQVTM and CDR2 ANQGSEA. The CDR3 runs 17 residues. The DNA of the CDR3 is TGCAGCGTTGAAGGACTAGCGGGAACGGGGTTTTACAATGAGCAGTTCTTC. Its translation: CSVEGLAGTGFYNEQFF.

The V and J genes are TRBV5-1 and TRBJ2-1, with 7 bases that match TRBD2. J lost 4 bases, V lost 4 bases, and 8 bases had no gene match. CDR3 length: 15 amino acids. CDR1 is SGHRS, CDR2 YFSETQ, per germline. CDR3 DNA: TGCGCCAGCAGCCCGGGGCCTAGCGGATACAATGAGCAGTTCTTC. Its protein product is CASSPGPSGYNEQFF. The full variable domain, rest sourced from reference TRBV5-1 and TRBJ2-1, is KAGVTQTPRYLIKTRGQQVTLSCSPISGHRSVSWYQQTPGQGLQFLFEYFSETQRNKGNFPGRFSGRQFSNSRSEMNVSTLELGDSALYLCASSPGPSGYNEQFFGPGTRLTVL.

In its sample, this clone was seen once. The V and J genes are TRBV14 and TRBJ1-2; D remains unclear. The CDR3 runs to 12 residues. Deletions cut 4 bases from V and 8 bases from J, with 11 bases between. The germline CDR1 and CDR2 sequences are SGHDN and FVKESK. Written as DNA, the CDR3 is TGTGCCAGCAGCCTGACACGAGGGGGCTACACCTTC. Its protein product is CASSLTRGGYTF.

This clone was detected only a few times. This chain links TRBV18 with TRBJ1-4, with D perhaps matching TRBD1 (5 bases). The germline gives CDR1 KGHSH, CDR2 LQKENI. The CDR3 contains 13 residues. Trimming cost V 6 bases and J 5 bases, with 10 bases left between them. CDR3 protein: CASSRDVNEKLFF. DNA for the CDR3: TGTGCCAGCTCCCGGGACGTGAATGAAAAACTGTTTTTT.